The present entry profiles one T cell receptor (beta chain) with its context. Profiled with immunoSEQ multiplex PCR; TCRdb holds only in-frame clones, not every one. There are 450,000 to 500,000 clones in the sample; around four fifths occur only once, and around 12% lies in the top ten. Trimming removed 0 bases at V and 8 bases at J, with 14 bases between. Germline values: CDR1 MNHEY, CDR2 SMNVEV (reference sequence). The CDR3 loop spans 15 amino acids. The data were taken from a study of shared clonotypes between healthy human individuals. The TCR sequence derives from a woman in her thirties or forties in good health. Some clones in this sample may be carry-over from other donors' samples. Sequencing was done on a sample of PBMCs. This sequence joins TRBV27 and TRBJ1-5; D unresolved. In DNA form, the CDR3 reads TGTGCCAGCAGTTTATCGTTCGGTAGATGGGAGCCCCAGCATTTT. Translation: CASSLSFGRWEPQHF.